This T cell receptor beta chain was obtained from a study of blood T cell repertoires in COVID-19. For the study at large: Two negative PCRs, clearance, or symptom resolution characterized the recovered Cohort 3 donors. Some COVID-19 samples were acute and others convalescent; all came from the United States, Italy and Spain.

Recruits, aged about 18 to 95 years, lived in 25 or so US areas. Original processing methods: Amplified reference gene primers provided the basis for estimating nucleated cell counts. Produced via immunoSEQ multiplex PCR; TCRdb's table is partial and in-frame only. V, J and clone size were drawn from that table, and D and trimming were deduced from the DNA. The sample carries 250,000 to 300,000 clones, 88% recorded once. The trim removed 3 bases at V and 3 bases at J, leaving 7 bases unmatched. The CDR3 length is 17 residues. CDR1 and CDR2 from the germline V gene are KGHDR and SFDVKD. Sample: PBMCs or T cells enriched from blood (not recorded which). The chain couples TRBV24-1 to TRBJ1-6; TRBD1 matches at 7 bases. The receptor comes from a woman aged 55-70 years in a cohort exposed to, infected with or recovered from COVID-19 (not recorded which). The CDR3 sequence is CATSDHRDSIYNSPLHF. The CDR3 DNA sequence: TGTGCCACCAGTGATCACCGGGACAGCATCTATAATTCACCCCTCCACTTT.